This T cell receptor beta chain emerged from a study of PD-1 blockade in mismatch repair-deficient tumors. Repertoires were generated with immunoSEQ multiplex PCR, while TCRdb's copy carries only in-frame clones and drops some. The repertoire has 56,000 or so clones, about 80% of them found once; the top ten carry approximately 3.2%. In its sample, this clone was seen once. The V end was cut by 0 bases, the J end by 4 bases, with 8 bases between. CDR3 size: 15 residues. Germline assignment: CDR1 SGHRS and CDR2 YFSETQ. This TCR came from an adult with mismatch repair-deficient cancer. The source material was peripheral blood, sampled 4 weeks after starting pembrolizumab. The chain combines TRBV5-1 with TRBJ2-6; D is possibly TRBD2 (5 bases). The CDR3 spells CASSLGGIGANVLTF. The CDR3 bases are TGCGCCAGCAGCTTGGGAGGGATCGGGGCCAACGTCCTGACTTTC.